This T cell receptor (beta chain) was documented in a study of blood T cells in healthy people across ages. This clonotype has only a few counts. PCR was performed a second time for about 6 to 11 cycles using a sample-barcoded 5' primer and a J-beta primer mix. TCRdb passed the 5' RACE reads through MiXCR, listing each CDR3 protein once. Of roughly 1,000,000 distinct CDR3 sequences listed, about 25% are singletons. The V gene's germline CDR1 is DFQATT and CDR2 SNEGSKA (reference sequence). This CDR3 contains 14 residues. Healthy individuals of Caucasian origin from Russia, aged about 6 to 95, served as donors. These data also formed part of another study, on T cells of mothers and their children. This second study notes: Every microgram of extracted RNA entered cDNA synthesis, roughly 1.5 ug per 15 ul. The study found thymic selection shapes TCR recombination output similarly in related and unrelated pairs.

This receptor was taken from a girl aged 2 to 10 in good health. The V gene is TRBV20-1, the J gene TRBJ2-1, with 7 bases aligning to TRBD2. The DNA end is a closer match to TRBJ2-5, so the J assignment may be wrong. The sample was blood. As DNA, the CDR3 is TGCAGTGCTAGAGACACCCTGGGAGGGTGGACCCAGTACTTC. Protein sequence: CSARDTLGGWTQYF.